The TCR beta chain described here comes from a study of T cell responses to AZD1222 COVID-19 vaccine. V lost 0 bases and J 3 bases, leaving 14 bases between the germline ends. Germline V gene lookup returns CDR1 KGHSH and CDR2 LQKENI. The CDR3 sequence is 16 residues long. On this clone itself: Antigen specificity is unknown.

Study findings and constraints: Sampling that yielded the repertoires occurred only after the peak T cell response. Vaccine-associated CD4 TCRs spanned spike, dominant at 160-218 and 743-854.

Assay: immunoSEQ multiplex PCR; the TCRdb copy retains only in-frame clones and omits some. The sample includes 20,000 to 30,000 clones, 88% of them seen just once. The gene calls are TRBV18 and TRBJ1-1, with D maybe TRBD1 (5 bases). The starting material was peripheral blood, obtained 28 days after the second AZD1222 dose. The TCR sequence derives from an adult who received the AZD1222 COVID-19 vaccine. The CDR3 sequence is CASSPPGPGGYTEAFF. The CDR3 nucleotides read TGTGCCAGCTCACCACCCGGACCCGGGGGGTACACTGAAGCTTTCTTT.